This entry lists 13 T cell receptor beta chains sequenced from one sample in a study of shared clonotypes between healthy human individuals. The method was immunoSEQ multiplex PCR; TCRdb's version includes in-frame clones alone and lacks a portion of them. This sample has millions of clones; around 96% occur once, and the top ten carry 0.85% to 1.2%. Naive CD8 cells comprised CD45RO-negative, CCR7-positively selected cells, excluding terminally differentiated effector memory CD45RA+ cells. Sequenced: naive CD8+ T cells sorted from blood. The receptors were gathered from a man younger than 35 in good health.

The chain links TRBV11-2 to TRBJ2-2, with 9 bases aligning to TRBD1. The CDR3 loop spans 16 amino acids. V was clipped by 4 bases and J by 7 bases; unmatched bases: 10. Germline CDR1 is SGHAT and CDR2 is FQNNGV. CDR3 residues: CASSSLGTGKGGELFF. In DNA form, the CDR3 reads TGTGCCAGCAGCTCACTGGGGACAGGGAAAGGCGGGGAGCTGTTTTTT.

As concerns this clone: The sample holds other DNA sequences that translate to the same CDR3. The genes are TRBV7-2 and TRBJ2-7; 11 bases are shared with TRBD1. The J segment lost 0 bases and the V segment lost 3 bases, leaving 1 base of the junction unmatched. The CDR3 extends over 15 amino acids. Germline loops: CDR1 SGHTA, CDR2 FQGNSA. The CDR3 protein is CASSLGQGGSYEQYF. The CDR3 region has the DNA TGTGCCAGCAGCTTGGGACAGGGGGGCTCCTACGAGCAGTACTTC.

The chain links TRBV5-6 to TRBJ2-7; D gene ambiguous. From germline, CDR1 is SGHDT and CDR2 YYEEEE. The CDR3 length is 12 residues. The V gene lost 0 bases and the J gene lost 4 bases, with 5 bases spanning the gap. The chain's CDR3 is CASSLAIYEQYF. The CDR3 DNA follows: TGTGCCAGCAGCTTGGCTATTTACGAGCAGTACTTC. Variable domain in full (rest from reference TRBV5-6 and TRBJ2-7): DAGVTQSPTHLIKTRGQQVTLRCSPKSGHDTVSWYQQALGQGPQFIFQYYEEEERQRGNFPDRFSGHQFPNYSSELNVNALLLGDSALYLCASSLAIYEQYFGPGTRLTVT.

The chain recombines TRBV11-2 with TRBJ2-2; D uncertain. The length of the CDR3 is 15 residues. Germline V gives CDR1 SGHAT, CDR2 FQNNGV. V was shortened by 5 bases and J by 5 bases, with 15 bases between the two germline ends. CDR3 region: CASSPGLVRTGELFF. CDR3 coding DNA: TGTGCCAGCAGCCCGGGCTTAGTCAGGACCGGGGAGCTGTTTTTT.

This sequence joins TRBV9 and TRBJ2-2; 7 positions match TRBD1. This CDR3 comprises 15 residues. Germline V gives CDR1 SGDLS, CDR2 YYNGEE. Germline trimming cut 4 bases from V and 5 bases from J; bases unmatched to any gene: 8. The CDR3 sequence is CASSHYLQGTGELFF. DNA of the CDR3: TGTGCCAGCAGCCATTACCTACAGGGGACCGGGGAGCTGTTTTTT.

The CDR3 loop reads CAITRTGADTEAFF. As DNA, the CDR3 is TGTGCCATCACTAGGACAGGGGCGGACACTGAAGCTTTCTTT. V is TRBV10-3 and J is TRBJ1-1; TRBD1 agrees at 9 bases. The CDR3 runs to 14 residues. The trim removed 7 bases at V and 3 bases at J, leaving 6 bases unmatched. Germline CDR1 and CDR2: ENHRY and SYGVKD.

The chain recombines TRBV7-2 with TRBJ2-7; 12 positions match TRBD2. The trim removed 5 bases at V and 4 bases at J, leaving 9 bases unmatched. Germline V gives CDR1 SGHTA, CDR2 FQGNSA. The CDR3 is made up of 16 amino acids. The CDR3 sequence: CASSPPSGGAGYEQYF. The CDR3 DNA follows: TGTGCCAGCAGCCCCCCTAGCGGGGGGGCCGGGTACGAGCAGTACTTC.

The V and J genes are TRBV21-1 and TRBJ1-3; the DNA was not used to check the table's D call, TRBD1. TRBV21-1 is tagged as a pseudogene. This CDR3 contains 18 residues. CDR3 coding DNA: TGTGCCAGAGCCACCCTGCGCGACAGGGTCAACTCTGGAAACACCATATATTTT. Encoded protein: CARATLRDRVNSGNTIYF.

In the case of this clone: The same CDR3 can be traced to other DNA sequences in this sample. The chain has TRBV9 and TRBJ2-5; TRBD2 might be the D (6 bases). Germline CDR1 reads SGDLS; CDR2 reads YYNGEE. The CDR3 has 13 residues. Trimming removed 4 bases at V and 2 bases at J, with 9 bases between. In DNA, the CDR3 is TGTGCCAGCAGCCCCGGGACTCAAGAGACCCAGTACTTC. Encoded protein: CASSPGTQETQYF. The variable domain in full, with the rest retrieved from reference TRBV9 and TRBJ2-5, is DSGVTQTPKHLITATGQRVTLRCSPRSGDLSVYWYQQSLDQGLQFLIQYYNGEERAKGNILERFSAQQFPDLHSELNLSSLELGDSALYFCASSPGTQETQYFGPGTRLLVL.

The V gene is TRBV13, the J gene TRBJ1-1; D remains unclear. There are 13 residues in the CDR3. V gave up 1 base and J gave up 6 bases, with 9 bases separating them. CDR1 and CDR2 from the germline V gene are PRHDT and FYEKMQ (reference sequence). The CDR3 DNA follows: TGTGCCAGCAGCTTAGAGAGTGAGGCTGAAGCTTTCTTT. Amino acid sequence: CASSLESEAEAFF.

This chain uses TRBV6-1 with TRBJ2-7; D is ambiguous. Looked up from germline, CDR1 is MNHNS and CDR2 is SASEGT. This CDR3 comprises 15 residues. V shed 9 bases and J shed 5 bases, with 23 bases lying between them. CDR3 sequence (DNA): TGTGCCAGTTCCTTGTATGCCACCGTTTCCCACGAGCAGTACTTC. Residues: CASSLYATVSHEQYF.

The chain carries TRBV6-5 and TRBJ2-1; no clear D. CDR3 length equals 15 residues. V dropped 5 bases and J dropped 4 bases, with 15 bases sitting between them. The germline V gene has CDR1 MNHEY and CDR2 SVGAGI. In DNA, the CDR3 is TGTGCCAGCAGTCCCGACCTTTTCCAGTACAATGAGCAGTTCTTC. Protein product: CASSPDLFQYNEQFF.

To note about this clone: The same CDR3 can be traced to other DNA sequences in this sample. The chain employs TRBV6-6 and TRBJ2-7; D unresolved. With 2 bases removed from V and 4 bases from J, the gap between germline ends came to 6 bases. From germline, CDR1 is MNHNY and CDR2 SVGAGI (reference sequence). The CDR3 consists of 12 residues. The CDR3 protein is CASSYDGYEQYF. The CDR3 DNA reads TGTGCCAGCAGTTACGACGGGTACGAGCAGTACTTC.